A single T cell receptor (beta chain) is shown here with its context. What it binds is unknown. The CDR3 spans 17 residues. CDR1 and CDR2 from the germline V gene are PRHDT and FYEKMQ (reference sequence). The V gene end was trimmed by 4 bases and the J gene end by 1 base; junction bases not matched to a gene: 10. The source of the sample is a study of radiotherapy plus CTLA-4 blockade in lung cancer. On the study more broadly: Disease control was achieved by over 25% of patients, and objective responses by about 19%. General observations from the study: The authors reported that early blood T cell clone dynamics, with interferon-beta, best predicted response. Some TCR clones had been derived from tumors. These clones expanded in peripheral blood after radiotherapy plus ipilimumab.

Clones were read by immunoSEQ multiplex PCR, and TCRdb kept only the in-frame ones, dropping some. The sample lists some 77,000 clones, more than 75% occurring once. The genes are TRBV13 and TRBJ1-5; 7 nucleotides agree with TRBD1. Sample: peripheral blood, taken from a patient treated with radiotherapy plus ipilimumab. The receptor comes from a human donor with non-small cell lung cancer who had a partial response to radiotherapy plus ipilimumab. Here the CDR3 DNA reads TGTGCCAGCAGCTCGACTGCGGACAGGTCGAGCAATCAGCCCCAGCATTTT. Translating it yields CASSSTADRSSNQPQHF.